A single sample gave rise to the 5 T cell receptor beta chains below, sequenced in a study of cytomegalovirus exposure and HLA in healthy donors. Primers included in the PCR were 60 Vbeta and 13 Jbeta primers. TCRdb keeps only in-frame clones here, not all; method: immunoSEQ multiplex PCR. The profile shows about 230,000 clones, around 80% of them singletons. The sample was PBMCs. These receptors all come from a woman aged 60 to 75 in good health and CMV-seropositive.

The chain recombines TRBV11-3 with TRBJ2-2; D is possibly TRBD2 (5 bases). The CDR3 length is 18 residues. Germline loops: CDR1 SGHNT, CDR2 YENEEA. V gave up 5 bases and J gave up 2 bases, with 21 bases separating them. The CDR3 protein is CASSLEGLGTSNTGELFF. CDR3 nucleotide sequence: TGTGCCAGCAGCCTCGAGGGATTGGGAACCAGTAACACCGGGGAGCTGTTTTTT. The complete variable domain, with remaining parts taken from reference TRBV11-3 and TRBJ2-2, reads EAGVVQSPRYKIIEKKQPVAFWCNPISGHNTLYWYLQNLGQGPELLIRYENEEAVDDSQLPKDRFSAERLKGVDSTLKIQPAELGDSAVYLCASSLEGLGTSNTGELFFGEGSRLTVL.

The CDR3 DNA sequence: TGTGCCAGCAGCGTAGGTCAGGTTAGCACAGATACGCAGTATTTT. Translated, it gives CASSVGQVSTDTQYF. The chain recombines TRBV9 with TRBJ2-3; no definite D call. CDR3 length: 15 amino acids. CDR1 is SGDLS and CDR2 is YYNGEE in the germline V gene. Trimming took 0 bases from V and 0 from J, leaving 8 bases between them.

V and J are TRBV7-9 and TRBJ1-2; no clear D gene. The CDR3 has 12 amino acids. Trimming removed 5 bases from V and 8 bases from J, with 12 bases in between. Germline CDR1 SEHNR, CDR2 FQNEAQ (reference sequence). The CDR3 is CASSRDGGGYTF. The CDR3 DNA reads TGTGCCAGCAGCCGCGACGGAGGGGGCTACACCTTC.

The rearrangement joins TRBV18 to TRBJ1-1; perhaps TRBD1 as D (5 bases). This CDR3 is 14 amino acids long. V dropped 0 bases and J dropped 5 bases, with 10 bases sitting between them. The germline gives CDR1 KGHSH, CDR2 LQKENI. The CDR3 reads CASSPPKGRTEAFF. The CDR3 DNA reads as TGTGCCAGCTCACCACCGAAGGGGAGGACTGAAGCTTTCTTT.

CDR3 coding DNA: TGTGCCAGTACAGGGAGGAACTATGGCTACACCTTC. Its protein is CASTGRNYGYTF. This chain joins TRBV19 and TRBJ1-2; tentative D call: TRBD1 (5 bases). Germline-derived CDR1 and CDR2 are LNHDA and SQIVND (reference sequence). This CDR3 is built from 12 residues. V gave up 7 bases and J gave up 2 bases, with 8 bases separating them.